This section outlines one T cell receptor (beta chain) sequence together with its context. Its ends do not fully match the called genes, so a read error is possible. The source of the sample is a study of T cell changes during pregnancy in multiple sclerosis. Clones were sequenced by immunoSEQ multiplex PCR, and TCRdb holds only the in-frame ones, with some missing. In the table there are around 53,000 clones, 92% of which are singletons. The CDR3 is 15 amino acids. The V gene's germline CDR1 is SGHTA and CDR2 FQGTGA. This TCR derives from a female donor with multiple sclerosis, enrolled in a pregnancy study. This rearrangement joins TRBV7-3 to TRBJ1-4; the match to TRBD1 covers 7 bases. The specimen was CD4+ T cells from peripheral blood mononuclear cells, collected after pregnancy. Here the CDR3 reads CASSLTGAPNEKLFF. CDR3 DNA: TGTGCCAGCAGCCTAACAGGGGCTCCTAATGAAAAACTGTTTTTT.